The rows below give T cell receptor beta chains drawn from one sample of a study of early T cells in non-severe SARS-CoV-2 infection. TCRdb re-called the 5' RACE reads with MiXCR, one entry per CDR3 protein. The sample lists about 25,000 distinct CDR3 sequences; 4.4% were seen once. Input material: whole blood. Source of these receptors: an adult who was a healthcare worker with PCR-confirmed SARS-CoV-2 infection or an uninfected control (not recorded which). CDR3s include the opening cysteine and the closing phenylalanine or tryptophan. D genes are given only for firm matches. Size tells how often a clone was seen (once, few, many) or the class of an expanded clone, and some rows leave it out.

d_gene,v_gene,abundance,j_gene,CDR3nt,CDR3aa
TRBD2,TRBV7-2,few,TRBJ2-1,TGTGCCAGCAGCTTAGAATCTAGCGGGAGCTCCTACAATGAGCAGTTCTTC,CASSLESSGSSYNEQFF
NA,TRBV25-1,many,TRBJ2-5,TGTGCCAGCAGTGATCCCAGGGAGTTGGAGACCCAGTACTTC,CASSDPRELETQYF
TRBD1,TRBV20-1,many,TRBJ2-7,TGCAGTGCTAGAGCGACAGGGAGTCCCTACGAGCAGTACTTC,CSARATGSPYEQYF
TRBD1,TRBV13,many,TRBJ1-2,TGTGCCAGCAGCTTAGGTACCCCGAAGGACAGGGGGGTCTATGGCTACACCTTC,CASSLGTPKDRGVYGYTF
NA,TRBV12-3/TRBV12-4,few,TRBJ1-2,TGTGCCTCATCCCCACAGGTGACGACCTATGGCTACACCTTC,CASSPQVTTYGYTF
NA,TRBV28,many,TRBJ2-7,TGTGCCAGCAGCACCTCTCGTCAGGCAAAGGGAGTCTACGAGCAGTACTTC,CASSTSRQAKGVYEQYF
TRBD2,TRBV20-1,many,TRBJ2-1,TGCAGTGCTAGAGAAAGTAGCGGGATCAATGAGCAGTTCTTC,CSARESSGINEQFF
NA,TRBV7-2,many,TRBJ1-6,TGTGCCAGCAGCTTACAAGGGGTTGGGTCACCCCTCCACTTT,CASSLQGVGSPLHF
NA,TRBV20-1,many,TRBJ1-1,TGCAGTGGGAGGGAGGGGAACACTGAAGCTTTCTTT,CSGREGNTEAFF
TRBD2,TRBV5-4,many,TRBJ2-3,TGTGCCAGCAGCTTGGACCCTAGCGGGAGTAGTTTT,CASSLDPSGSSF
TRBD1,TRBV15,few,TRBJ2-3,TGTGCCACCAGCAGAGCTCCCCCGGGACAGGGTACAGATACGCAGTATTTT,CATSRAPPGQGTDTQYF
NA,TRBV12-5,many,TRBJ2-2,TGTGCTAGTGGTTTGGTACGCGAAGGGGAGCTGTTTTTT,CASGLVREGELFF
TRBD2,TRBV11-2,many,TRBJ2-1,TGTGCCAGCAGCCCGGGACTAGCGGGCCTGAGCTCCTACAATGAGCAGTTCTTC,CASSPGLAGLSSYNEQFF
NA,TRBV28,NA,TRBJ2-4,TGTGCCAGCAGTTTACAGGCCCTAGGAAACATTCAGTACTTC,CASSLQALGNIQYF
TRBD2,TRBV7-8,many,TRBJ2-7,TGTGCCAGCAGCTTAGTCCTAGCGGGAGGCCTTGGCTCCTACGAGCAGTACTTC,CASSLVLAGGLGSYEQYF
TRBD1,TRBV18,many,TRBJ2-7,TGTGCCAGCTCACCAGATCAGGGGGCTTACGAGCAGTACTTC,CASSPDQGAYEQYF
NA,TRBV7-3,many,TRBJ1-4,TGTGCCAGCAGCTTAAATCCAGCAACTAATGAAAAACTGTTTTTT,CASSLNPATNEKLFF
NA,TRBV7-2,many,TRBJ2-3,TGTGCCAGCAGCTTATCATCGCAGTATTTT,CASSLSSQYF
TRBD1,TRBV29-1,many,TRBJ2-5,TGCAGCGTCGCCCTGGGACAGGGGAAAGAGACCCAGTACTTC,CSVALGQGKETQYF
TRBD1,TRBV3-1,many,TRBJ2-5,TGTGCCAGCAGCCAAAGAGGACAGGATCAAGAGACCCAGTACTTC,CASSQRGQDQETQYF
NA,TRBV7-2,many,TRBJ2-1,TGTGCCAGCAGCTTACTCAGGGAGTGGAATGAGCAGTTCTTC,CASSLLREWNEQFF
TRBD1,TRBV27,many,TRBJ2-1,TGTGCCAGCAGTAAACAGGGGGCCTACAATGAGCAGTTCTTC,CASSKQGAYNEQFF
NA,TRBV6-2/TRBV6-3,many,TRBJ2-1,TGTGCCAGCAGCGCGGGACTCTTGTCCTACAATGAGCAGTTCTTC,CASSAGLLSYNEQFF
NA,TRBV15,many,TRBJ1-3,TGTGCCACCAGCGGCGTGAGCTCTGGAAACACCATATATTTT,CATSGVSSGNTIYF
NA,TRBV7-8,few,TRBJ2-1,TGTGCCAGCAGCACACTCAAGGGTGAGCAGTTCTTC,CASSTLKGEQFF
NA,TRBV3-1,few,TRBJ1-4,TGTGCCAGCAGCAACGGGCAGTGGTTCACTAATGAAAAACTGTTTTTT,CASSNGQWFTNEKLFF
NA,TRBV7-2,many,TRBJ2-7,TGTGCCAGCAGCTTACTAGAGTACGAGCAGTACTTC,CASSLLEYEQYF
TRBD2,TRBV5-1,many,TRBJ2-3,TGCGCCAGCAGCTTTGGGACTAGCGGGAGCACAGATACGCAGTATTTT,CASSFGTSGSTDTQYF
NA,TRBV11-2,medium-sized,TRBJ2-3,TGTGCCAGCAGCTTCTTCGGAGCGGCTGCAGATACGCAGTATTTT,CASSFFGAAADTQYF
NA,TRBV21-1,many,TRBJ1-6,TGTGCCAGCAGCAAACCCCCGGGGCAGGGCCCTAATTCACCCCTCCACTTT,CASSKPPGQGPNSPLHF
NA,TRBV4-2,many,TRBJ2-3,TGTGCCAGCAGCCCTCCGGGACTCCGCACAGATACGCAGTATTTT,CASSPPGLRTDTQYF
TRBD2,TRBV2,many,TRBJ2-1,TGTGCCAGCAGTGAAGGACTAGCGGGCGCCTACAATGAGCAGTTCTTC,CASSEGLAGAYNEQFF
NA,TRBV20-1,many,TRBJ2-1,TGCAGTGCTAGCTACAATGAGCAGTTCTTC,CSASYNEQFF
TRBD1,TRBV7-2,many,TRBJ1-5,TGTGCCAGCAGCCGAGGGACAGGGGTCTTTCAGCCCCAGCATTTT,CASSRGTGVFQPQHF
NA,TRBV20-1,many,TRBJ1-2,TGCAGTGCTAGAGATGAAGGGGGGGGCTATGGCTACACCTTC,CSARDEGGGYGYTF
NA,TRBV29-1,many,TRBJ2-1,TGCAGCGTTGAAGACCTATTTCACGACGGCTCCTACAATGAGCAGTTCTTC,CSVEDLFHDGSYNEQFF
TRBD2,TRBV7-9,many,TRBJ2-3,TGTGCCAGCAGCACCCGGACTAGCGGAGATACGCAGTATTTT,CASSTRTSGDTQYF
NA,TRBV20-1,many,TRBJ2-7,TGCAGCCTCGGCCCGGGGAGTCGAGAGCAGTACTTC,CSLGPGSREQYF
NA,TRBV29-1,many,TRBJ1-5,TGCAGCGTTAGTGGGGAGGGTCAGCCCCAGCATTTT,CSVSGEGQPQHF
NA,TRBV7-6,many,TRBJ2-2,TGTGCCAGCAGCTTACAGCCGGGGACGGTGAACACCGGGGAGCTGTTTTTT,CASSLQPGTVNTGELFF
TRBD2,TRBV9,many,TRBJ2-1,TGTGCCAGCAGCTCCCAACCGACTAGCCGACGACCGAGCTCCTACAATGAGCAGTTCTTC,CASSSQPTSRRPSSYNEQFF
NA,TRBV12-3/TRBV12-4,many,TRBJ1-5,TGTGCCAGCAGTTTCGGAGCAGGGTCCAATCAGCCCCAGCATTTT,CASSFGAGSNQPQHF
TRBD2,TRBV7-7,few,TRBJ2-3,TGTGCTAGCAGCAAAGGGACTAGCGGGAGTACAGATACGCAGTATTTT,CASSKGTSGSTDTQYF
NA,TRBV5-1,many,TRBJ2-1,TGCGCCAGCAGCCTCCGGGCCCAGGACTTGGGTGAGCAGTTCTTC,CASSLRAQDLGEQFF
TRBD2,TRBV11-3,many,TRBJ2-5,TGTGCCAGCGAGGGACTAGCTGCTGAGACCCAGTACTTC,CASEGLAAETQYF
NA,TRBV27,many,TRBJ2-7,TGTGCCAGCAGTTTGCGGGTCTCATCCTACGAGCAGTACTTC,CASSLRVSSYEQYF
NA,TRBV27,many,TRBJ1-1,TGTGCCAGCAGTTTACGGCTGGGGGCGGTGGGCACTGAAGCTTTCTTT,CASSLRLGAVGTEAFF
NA,TRBV20-1,medium-sized,TRBJ2-1,TGCAGTGCAATAATAGGAGATTACAATGAGCAGTTCTTC,CSAIIGDYNEQFF
TRBD1,TRBV12-3/TRBV12-4,many,TRBJ1-2,TGTGCCAGCAGGGGACAGGGCGGCTATGGCTACACCTTC,CASRGQGGYGYTF
TRBD2,TRBV5-1,many,TRBJ2-1,TGCGCCAGCAGCTTGGCCGCGGGGGGTAATGAGCAGTTCTTC,CASSLAAGGNEQFF
NA,TRBV24-1,many,TRBJ2-1,TGTGCCACCAGTGTTTTGGGGGGCGGGTTGACCAATGAGCAGTTCTTC,CATSVLGGGLTNEQFF
NA,TRBV4-1,NA,TRBJ1-2,TGCGCCAGCAGCCAAGTTCCCGGGGACGAGAATGGCTACACCTTC,CASSQVPGDENGYTF
NA,TRBV20-1,many,TRBJ1-1,TGCAGTGCTAGACACCCGGGGACCACTGAAGCTTTCTTT,CSARHPGTTEAFF
NA,TRBV13,many,TRBJ1-1,TGTGCCAGCAGCCTTGGACCGGGCGGCGTAAACACTGAAGCTTTCTTT,CASSLGPGGVNTEAFF
TRBD1,TRBV20-1,many,TRBJ1-1,TGCAGTGCTTCACGACAGGGTCCTGAAGCTTTCTTT,CSASRQGPEAFF
TRBD1,TRBV27,many,TRBJ1-1,TGTGCCAGCAGTTCGCGACAGGGGATGTACACTGAAGCTTTCTTT,CASSSRQGMYTEAFF
NA,TRBV20-1,many,TRBJ2-7,TGCAGTGCCCAGGAGGAGACTAGCTCCTACGAGCAGTACTTC,CSAQEETSSYEQYF
NA,TRBV4-2,few,TRBJ2-3,TGTGCCAGCAGCCAAGATCGACCGATATCGGGGACGGGAGTAAAAGATACGCAGTATTTT,CASSQDRPISGTGVKDTQYF